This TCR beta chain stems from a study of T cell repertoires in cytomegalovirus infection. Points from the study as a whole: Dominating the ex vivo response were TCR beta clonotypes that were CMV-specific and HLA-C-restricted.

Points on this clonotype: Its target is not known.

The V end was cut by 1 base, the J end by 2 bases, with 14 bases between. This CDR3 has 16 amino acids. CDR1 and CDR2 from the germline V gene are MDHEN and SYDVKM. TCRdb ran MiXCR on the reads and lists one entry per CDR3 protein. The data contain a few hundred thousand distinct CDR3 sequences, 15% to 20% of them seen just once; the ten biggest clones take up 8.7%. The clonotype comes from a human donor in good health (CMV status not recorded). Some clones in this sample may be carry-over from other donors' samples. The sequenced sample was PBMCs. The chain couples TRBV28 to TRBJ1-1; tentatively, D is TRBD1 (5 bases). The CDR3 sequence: CASSLYGAGVNTEAFF. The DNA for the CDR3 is TGTGCCAGCAGTTTATATGGGGCTGGAGTCAACACTGAAGCTTTCTTT.